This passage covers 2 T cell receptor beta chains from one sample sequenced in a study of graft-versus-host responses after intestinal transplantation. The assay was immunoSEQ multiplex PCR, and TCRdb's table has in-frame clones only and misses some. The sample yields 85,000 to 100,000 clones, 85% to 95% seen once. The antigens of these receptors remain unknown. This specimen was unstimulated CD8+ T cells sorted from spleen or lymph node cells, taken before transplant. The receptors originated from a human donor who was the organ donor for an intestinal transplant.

CDR3 residues: CASSVRDSLYNEQFF. The CDR3 bases are TGTGCCAGCAGCGTACGGGACAGCCTATACAATGAGCAGTTCTTC. The chain employs TRBV11-3 and TRBJ2-1; 7 bases are a match to TRBD1. The germline V gene encodes CDR1 SGHNT and CDR2 YENEEA. This CDR3 region has 15 residues. V shed 5 bases, J shed 4 bases, and the junction held 8 bases outside the gene matches.

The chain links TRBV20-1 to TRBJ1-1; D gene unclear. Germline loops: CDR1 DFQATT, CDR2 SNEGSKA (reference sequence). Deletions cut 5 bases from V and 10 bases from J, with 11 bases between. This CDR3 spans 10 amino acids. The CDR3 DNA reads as TGCAGTGCTGTTAATCCTGTAGCTTTCTTT. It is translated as CSAVNPVAFF.